The clone carrying this T cell receptor beta chain was found a few times. The data are from a study of shared clonotypes between healthy human individuals. Germline V CDR1 and CDR2: SEHNR, FQNEAQ (reference sequence). CDR3 length equals 13 residues. V lost 6 bases and J lost 0, with 8 bases in between. As defined, naive CD8 cells were CD45RO-negative and positively selected for CCR7, with terminally differentiated effector memory CD45RA+ cells excluded. Produced via immunoSEQ multiplex PCR; TCRdb's table is partial and in-frame only. This sample has about 1.9 million clones, with approximately 92% found just once.

The sample was naive CD8+ T cells from PBMCs. V gene TRBV7-9 combines with J gene TRBJ1-2, with D maybe TRBD1 (5 bases). The sequence was obtained from a man between 18 and 35 years old in good health. Some clones in this sample may be carry-over from other donors' samples. The CDR3 DNA is TGTGCCAGCAGAGAGGGGCCTAACTATGGCTACACCTTC. Protein product: CASREGPNYGYTF.